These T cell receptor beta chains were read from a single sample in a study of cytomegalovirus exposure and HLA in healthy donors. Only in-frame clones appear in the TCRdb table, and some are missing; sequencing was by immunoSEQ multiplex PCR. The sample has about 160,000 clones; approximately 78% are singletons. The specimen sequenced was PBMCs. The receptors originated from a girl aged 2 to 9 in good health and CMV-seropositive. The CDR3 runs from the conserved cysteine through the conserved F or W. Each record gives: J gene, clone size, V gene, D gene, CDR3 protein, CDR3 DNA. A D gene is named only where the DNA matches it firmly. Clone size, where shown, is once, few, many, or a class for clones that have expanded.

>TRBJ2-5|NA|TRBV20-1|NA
CSARSQETQYF
TGCAGTGCCCGTAGTCAAGAGACCCAGTACTTC
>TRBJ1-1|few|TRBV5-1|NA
CASSPSLEAYTEAFF
TGCGCCAGCAGCCCCTCTCTAGAGGCCTACACTGAAGCTTTCTTT
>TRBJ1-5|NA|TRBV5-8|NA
CASSGSGSTYQPQHF
TGTGCCAGCAGCGGCTCAGGGTCCACCTATCAGCCCCAGCATTTT
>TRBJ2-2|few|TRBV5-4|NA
CASSTEVGANTGELFF
TGTGCCAGCAGCACGGAGGTGGGCGCGAACACCGGGGAGCTGTTTTTT
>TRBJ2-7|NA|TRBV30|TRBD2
CAWSTPTGLANEQYF
TGTGCCTGGAGTACCCCGACGGGACTAGCGAATGAGCAGTACTTC
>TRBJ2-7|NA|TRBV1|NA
CTSTKREQYF
TGCACCAGCACGAAGCGTGAGCAGTACTTC
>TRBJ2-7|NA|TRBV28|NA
CASSFFQGRYNSYEQYF
TGTGCCAGCAGTTTTTTTCAGGGGCGCTATAACTCCTACGAGCAGTACTTC
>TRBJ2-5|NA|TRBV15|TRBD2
CATSWRRAGDETQYF
TGTGCCACCAGCTGGCGAAGAGCGGGAGATGAGACCCAGTACTTC
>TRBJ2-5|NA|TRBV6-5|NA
CASSYSTQETQYF
TGTGCCAGCAGTTACTCGACACAAGAGACCCAGTACTTC
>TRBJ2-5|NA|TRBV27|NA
CASSPRVEQETQYF
TGTGCCAGCAGTCCCCGTGTGGAGCAAGAGACCCAGTACTTC
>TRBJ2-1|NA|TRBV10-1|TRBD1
CASSDSDRANEQFF
TGCGCCAGCAGTGATTCGGACAGGGCCAATGAGCAGTTCTTC
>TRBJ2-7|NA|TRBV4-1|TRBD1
CASSTGVSYEQYF
TGCGCCAGCAGTACAGGGGTATCCTACGAGCAGTACTTC
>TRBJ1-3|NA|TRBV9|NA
CASSVGTAAETIYF
TGTGCCAGCAGCGTAGGGACAGCCGCGGAGACCATATATTTT
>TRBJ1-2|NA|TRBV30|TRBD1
CAWSPTGWKSNYGYTF
TGTGCCTGGAGTCCGACAGGGTGGAAGTCTAACTATGGCTACACCTTC
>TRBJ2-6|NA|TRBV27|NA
CASKRVSSGANVLTF
TGTGCCAGCAAAAGAGTAAGCTCTGGGGCCAACGTCCTGACTTTC
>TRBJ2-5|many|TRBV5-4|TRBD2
CASSEPGLAVQETQYF
TGTGCCAGCAGCGAACCGGGACTAGCGGTACAAGAGACCCAGTACTTC
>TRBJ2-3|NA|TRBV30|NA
CGRGVGDTQYF
TGTGGCAGGGGGGTCGGAGATACGCAGTATTTT
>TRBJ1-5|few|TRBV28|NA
CASSLRQGPYNQPQHF
TGTGCCAGCAGTTTAAGGCAGGGGCCTTACAATCAGCCCCAGCATTTT
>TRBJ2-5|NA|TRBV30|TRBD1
CAWRGTGSRNQETQYF
TGTGCCTGGAGGGGGACAGGGAGCCGAAACCAAGAGACCCAGTACTTC
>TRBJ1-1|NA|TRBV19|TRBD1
CASRTGAGNTEAFF
TGTGCCAGCCGGACAGGGGCGGGGAACACTGAAGCTTTCTTT
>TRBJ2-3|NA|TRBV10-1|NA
CASSEGVAAEDTQYF
TGCGCCAGCAGTGAGGGGGTAGCGGCCGAGGATACGCAGTATTTT
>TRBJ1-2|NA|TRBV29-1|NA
CSVEGGEGYTF
TGCAGCGTTGAAGGGGGAGAAGGCTACACCTTC
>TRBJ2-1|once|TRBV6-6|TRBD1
CGTGAGSYNEQFF
TGTGGAACAGGGGCAGGCTCCTACAATGAGCAGTTCTTC
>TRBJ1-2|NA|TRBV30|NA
CAWTPGGRGYTF
TGTGCCTGGACCCCGGGAGGTCGTGGCTACACCTTC
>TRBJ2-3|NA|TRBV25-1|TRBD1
CATRDRGGTDTQYF
TGTGCCACACGAGACAGGGGGGGGACAGATACGCAGTATTTT
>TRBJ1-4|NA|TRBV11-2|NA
CASSRGEGTTNEKLFF
TGTGCCAGCAGCCGCGGGGAGGGAACAACTAATGAAAAACTGTTTTTT
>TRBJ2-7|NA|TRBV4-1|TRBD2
CASSHWTSGRDYEQYF
TGCGCCAGCAGCCACTGGACTAGCGGGAGGGACTACGAGCAGTACTTC
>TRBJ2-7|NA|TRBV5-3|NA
CARNPQGFAYEQYF
TGTGCCAGAAACCCCCAGGGTTTTGCCTACGAGCAGTACTTC
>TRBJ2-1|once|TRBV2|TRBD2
CASSAPGLGGGNEQFF
TGTGCCAGCAGTGCCCCGGGACTAGGGGGGGGGAATGAGCAGTTCTTC
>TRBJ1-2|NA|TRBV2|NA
CASSGDRSEGYTF
TGTGCCAGCAGTGGTGACAGGTCCGAGGGCTACACCTTC
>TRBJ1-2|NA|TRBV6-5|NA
CASSSRTASGYTF
TGTGCCAGCAGCTCTAGGACAGCCTCGGGCTACACCTTC
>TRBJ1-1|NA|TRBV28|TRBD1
CASSYRPRGFTEAFF
TGTGCCAGCAGCTACAGGCCCAGGGGGTTCACTGAAGCTTTCTTT
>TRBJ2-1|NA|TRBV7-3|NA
CASSLDYGSYNEQFF
TGTGCCAGCAGCTTAGACTACGGCTCCTACAATGAGCAGTTCTTC
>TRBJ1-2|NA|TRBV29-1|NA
CSVDARGYGYTF
TGCAGCGTTGACGCCAGGGGCTATGGCTACACCTTC
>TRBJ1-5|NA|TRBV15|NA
CATARGDNQPQHF
TGTGCCACGGCTCGGGGTGACAATCAGCCCCAGCATTTT
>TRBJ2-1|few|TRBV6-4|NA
CASSDSTGQGSQFKEQFF
TGTGCCAGCAGTGACTCGACCGGCCAGGGGTCGCAATTCAAGGAGCAGTTCTTC